These T cell receptor beta chains were read from a single sample in a study of blood T cell repertoires in COVID-19. The data were produced by immunoSEQ multiplex PCR, yet TCRdb's version contains in-frame clones alone and is incomplete. The sample records over 200,000 clones, roughly nine tenths being singletons. The specimen was PBMCs or T cells enriched from blood (not recorded which). These TCRs come from a woman aged 45-65 years in a cohort exposed to, infected with or recovered from COVID-19 (not recorded which). The CDR3 runs from the conserved cysteine through the conserved F or W. D genes are given only for firm matches. Clone size appears in some rows only: once, few, many, or a class for an expanded clone.

J: TRBJ1-2; size: -; V: TRBV18; D: -; DNA: TGTGCCAGCTCACCCGGAGGGGACTATGGCTACACCTTC; CDR3: CASSPGGDYGYTF
J: TRBJ1-2; size: -; V: TRBV5-6; D: TRBD1; DNA: TGTGCCAGCAGCTGGGGTGGGACAGTATATGGCTACACCTTC; CDR3: CASSWGGTVYGYTF
J: TRBJ1-2; size: -; V: TRBV29-1; D: -; DNA: TGCAGCGTTTGGGGGCTAACTCCGGGCTACACCTTC; CDR3: CSVWGLTPGYTF
J: TRBJ2-3; size: -; V: TRBV4-3; D: TRBD2; DNA: TGCGCCAGCAGCCTGAGTCCCGGGACTAGCGGGGGTGGCTCTAGCACAGATACGCAGTATTTT; CDR3: CASSLSPGTSGGGSSTDTQYF
J: TRBJ2-1; size: -; V: TRBV9; D: TRBD1; DNA: TGTGCCAGCAGCCCCCTAAAGGGGACAGGCGACAATGAGCAGTTCTTC; CDR3: CASSPLKGTGDNEQFF
J: TRBJ1-2; size: -; V: TRBV5-8; D: TRBD1; DNA: TGTGCCAGCAGTTCGACAGGACAGGGCGTCAACTATGGCTACACCTTC; CDR3: CASSSTGQGVNYGYTF
J: TRBJ2-7; size: -; V: TRBV7-9; D: TRBD1; DNA: TGTGCCAGCAGCCCCAGGACAGGGGCCACCGTCTACGAGCAGTACTTC; CDR3: CASSPRTGATVYEQYF
J: TRBJ1-3; size: few; V: TRBV7-3; D: -; DNA: TGTGCCAGCAGCCCAGGGGAGTCTGGAAACACCATATATTTT; CDR3: CASSPGESGNTIYF
J: TRBJ1-2; size: -; V: TRBV30; D: TRBD1; DNA: TGTGCCTGGAGTGCTGCAGGGGGCGGAGGCTACACCTTC; CDR3: CAWSAAGGGGYTF
J: TRBJ2-3; size: -; V: TRBV7-9; D: TRBD2; DNA: TGTGCCAGCAGCTCCGGGGCAGGGAGGGCAGATACGCAGTATTTT; CDR3: CASSSGAGRADTQYF
J: TRBJ1-5; size: -; V: TRBV2; D: TRBD1; DNA: TGTGCCAGCAGTTGGACAGGGGATCAGCCCCAGCATTTT; CDR3: CASSWTGDQPQHF
J: TRBJ1-5; size: once; V: TRBV12-3/TRBV12-4; D: -; DNA: TGTGCCAGCAGTTTATCCGGAGACCAGCCCCAGCATTTT; CDR3: CASSLSGDQPQHF
J: TRBJ1-1; size: once; V: TRBV3-1/TRBV3-2; D: -; DNA: TGTGCCAGCAGCGGAGTGAACACTGAAGCTTTCTTT; CDR3: CASSGVNTEAFF
J: TRBJ2-7; size: -; V: TRBV23-1; D: -; DNA: TGCGCCAGCAGTCCCCCTCCCGAGCAGTACTTC; CDR3: CASSPPPEQYF
J: TRBJ2-7; size: -; V: TRBV7-9; D: TRBD2; DNA: TGTGCCAGCAGCCCTGATTGGGGGGGTTCCTACGAGCAGTACTTC; CDR3: CASSPDWGGSYEQYF
J: TRBJ2-7; size: -; V: TRBV4-3; D: -; DNA: TGCGCCAGCAGCCTAGGGACTCCATCCTACGAGCAGTACTTC; CDR3: CASSLGTPSYEQYF
J: TRBJ1-5; size: -; V: TRBV10-1; D: -; DNA: TGCGCCAGCAGTGGGACAGTTAGCAATCAGCCCCAGCATTTT; CDR3: CASSGTVSNQPQHF
J: TRBJ1-5; size: -; V: TRBV4-1; D: TRBD1; DNA: TGCGCCAGCAGCCAAGATCAGGGACAGATAAATCAGCCCCAGCATTTT; CDR3: CASSQDQGQINQPQHF
J: TRBJ2-3; size: -; V: TRBV5-1; D: TRBD1; DNA: TGCGCCAGCAGCTACTTAGGGACAGGGGTCGCAGATACGCAGTATTTT; CDR3: CASSYLGTGVADTQYF
J: TRBJ2-1; size: -; V: TRBV11-2; D: TRBD2; DNA: TGTGCCAGCAGCTTATGGGCTACTAGCGGGGGCTACAATGAGCAGTTCTTC; CDR3: CASSLWATSGGYNEQFF
J: TRBJ2-7; size: -; V: TRBV19; D: -; DNA: TGTGCCACCTCGGGCGGGATCAGCTCCTACGAGCAGTACTTC; CDR3: CATSGGISSYEQYF
J: TRBJ2-7; size: few; V: TRBV4-2; D: -; DNA: TGTGCCAGCAGCCAAGATCGGTACGAGCAGTACTTC; CDR3: CASSQDRYEQYF
J: TRBJ1-4; size: -; V: TRBV5-6; D: -; DNA: TGTGCCAGCAGCTTGATTGCGGTTCAGGGCGAAAAACTGTTTTTT; CDR3: CASSLIAVQGEKLFF
J: TRBJ2-3; size: -; V: TRBV7-9; D: TRBD2; DNA: TGTGCCAGCAGCTTACCAAGCGGGGGCACAGATACGCAGTATTTT; CDR3: CASSLPSGGTDTQYF
J: TRBJ2-5; size: -; V: TRBV24-1; D: -; DNA: TGTGCCACCAGTGATACCCAGGGGAACCAAGAGACCCAGTACTTC; CDR3: CATSDTQGNQETQYF
J: TRBJ1-1; size: -; V: TRBV5-1; D: TRBD1; DNA: TGCGCCAGCAGCTTGGCCCGGGACAGGGCGAATGCCATGAACACTGAAGCTTTCTTT; CDR3: CASSLARDRANAMNTEAFF
J: TRBJ2-2; size: few; V: TRBV6-2/TRBV6-3; D: TRBD1; DNA: TGTGCCAGCAGTTACCCACCGACACCGGGACAGGGCACCGGGGAGCTGTTTTTT; CDR3: CASSYPPTPGQGTGELFF
J: TRBJ1-3; size: once; V: TRBV7-3; D: -; DNA: TGTGCCAGCAGCTATGACAGCCTCTCTGGAAACACCATATATTTT; CDR3: CASSYDSLSGNTIYF
J: TRBJ2-7; size: -; V: TRBV6-2/TRBV6-3; D: -; DNA: TGTGCCAGCAGCCCCAAGGAGGGCCTCCGGAAGTCCTACGAGCAGTACTTC; CDR3: CASSPKEGLRKSYEQYF
J: TRBJ1-5; size: -; V: TRBV6-5; D: TRBD1; DNA: TGTGCCAGCAGCCCCGGGACAGGGAATCAGCCCCAGCATTTT; CDR3: CASSPGTGNQPQHF
J: TRBJ1-3; size: -; V: TRBV7-2; D: -; DNA: TGTGCCAGCAGCTCGTTTATCAGGGAAGTCCCTGGAAACACCATATATTTT; CDR3: CASSSFIREVPGNTIYF
J: TRBJ2-3; size: -; V: TRBV7-2; D: -; DNA: TGTGCCAGCAGCTTATCTTTCCAGGCTAGCACAGATACGCAGTATTTT; CDR3: CASSLSFQASTDTQYF
J: TRBJ1-1; size: few; V: TRBV7-2; D: -; DNA: TGTGCCAGCAGCTTAGTTAACAGCGGCACTGAAGCTTTCTTT; CDR3: CASSLVNSGTEAFF
J: TRBJ1-2; size: -; V: TRBV6-2/TRBV6-3; D: TRBD1; DNA: TGTGCCAGCAGTAACCGGGACAGGGGTGCCACCTTC; CDR3: CASSNRDRGATF
J: TRBJ2-5; size: -; V: TRBV19; D: TRBD2; DNA: TGTGCCAGTAGATGGACTAGCGGGGATGAGACCCAGTACTTC; CDR3: CASRWTSGDETQYF
J: TRBJ1-2; size: -; V: TRBV10-2; D: TRBD1; DNA: TGCGCCAGCAGTGAGTACACCGGGACAGGGGGATTTGACTATGGCTACACCTTC; CDR3: CASSEYTGTGGFDYGYTF
J: TRBJ1-6; size: -; V: TRBV19; D: -; DNA: TGTGCCAGTCGCCCGCCGGGTTTCCGAGTTAATTCACCCCTCCACTTT; CDR3: CASRPPGFRVNSPLHF
J: TRBJ2-7; size: -; V: TRBV11-2; D: -; DNA: TGTGCCAGCAGCTCCGTCGGTCCCTACGAGCAGTACTTC; CDR3: CASSSVGPYEQYF
J: TRBJ2-5; size: -; V: TRBV5-4; D: -; DNA: TGTGCCAGCAGCTTGCCCGAAGAGACCCAGTACTTC; CDR3: CASSLPEETQYF
J: TRBJ1-2; size: -; V: TRBV6-2/TRBV6-3; D: -; DNA: TGTGCCAGCAGTAACCCCCGGGGGGGGTTGAGGGACTATGGCTACACCTTC; CDR3: CASSNPRGGLRDYGYTF
J: TRBJ2-7; size: -; V: TRBV28; D: TRBD2; DNA: TGTGCCAGCAGTCCTCTAGGAGCGGGGGCATACGAGCAGTACTTC; CDR3: CASSPLGAGAYEQYF
J: TRBJ2-1; size: -; V: TRBV4-2; D: TRBD2; DNA: TGTGCCAGCAGCCATGGGGGACTAGCGGGGGGACGTAGCAATGAGCAGTTCTTC; CDR3: CASSHGGLAGGRSNEQFF
J: TRBJ2-6; size: -; V: TRBV13; D: -; DNA: TGTGCCAGCAGCCCCGGAGGAGGCTCTGGGGCCAACGTCCTGACTTTC; CDR3: CASSPGGGSGANVLTF
J: TRBJ2-7; size: -; V: TRBV27; D: -; DNA: TGTGCCAGCAGTTTTGGGGACACCACCTACGAGCAGTACTTC; CDR3: CASSFGDTTYEQYF
J: TRBJ2-7; size: -; V: TRBV7-9; D: TRBD1; DNA: TGTGCCAGCAGCTTAGTAACAGGGGCCCACGAGCAGTACTTC; CDR3: CASSLVTGAHEQYF
J: TRBJ2-6; size: -; V: TRBV30; D: -; DNA: TGTGCCTGGAGTGGAAGGACATTCCAAAGGTCTGGGGCCAACGTCCTGACTTTC; CDR3: CAWSGRTFQRSGANVLTF
J: TRBJ1-1; size: -; V: TRBV7-3; D: -; DNA: TGTGCCAGCAGCGCAACGGGAGGCGGGAACACTGAAGCTTTCTTT; CDR3: CASSATGGGNTEAFF
J: TRBJ1-5; size: -; V: TRBV5-5; D: -; DNA: TGTGCCAGCAGCTATAACGCGGTTCAGCCCCAGCATTTT; CDR3: CASSYNAVQPQHF
J: TRBJ1-6; size: once; V: TRBV7-2; D: -; DNA: TGTGCCAGCAGCTTAGGGCGGCTCTCACCCCTCCACTTT; CDR3: CASSLGRLSPLHF
J: TRBJ2-3; size: -; V: TRBV6-2/TRBV6-3; D: -; DNA: TGTGCCAGCAGTTACTTAGTAGATACGCAGTATTTT; CDR3: CASSYLVDTQYF
J: TRBJ1-1; size: -; V: TRBV12-5; D: TRBD1; DNA: TGTGCTAGTGTTGCCCCGACAGGGTTAGGTGAAGCTTTCTTT; CDR3: CASVAPTGLGEAFF
J: TRBJ1-1; size: -; V: TRBV5-5; D: TRBD1; DNA: TGTGCCAGCAGCCTAACCCAGGGGGCCGGGGCTTTCTTT; CDR3: CASSLTQGAGAFF
J: TRBJ2-7; size: -; V: TRBV2; D: TRBD2; DNA: TGTGCCGGGAAGTTTGAGCGGGGACCCTACGAGCAGTACTTC; CDR3: CAGKFERGPYEQYF
J: TRBJ2-3; size: -; V: TRBV5-6; D: -; DNA: TGTGCCAGCAGCTTGGCTTCCGCAGATACGCAGTATTTT; CDR3: CASSLASADTQYF
J: TRBJ1-4; size: -; V: TRBV4-3; D: -; DNA: TGCGCCAGCAGCCAAGACCCGGGGACTAATGAAAAACTGTTTTTT; CDR3: CASSQDPGTNEKLFF